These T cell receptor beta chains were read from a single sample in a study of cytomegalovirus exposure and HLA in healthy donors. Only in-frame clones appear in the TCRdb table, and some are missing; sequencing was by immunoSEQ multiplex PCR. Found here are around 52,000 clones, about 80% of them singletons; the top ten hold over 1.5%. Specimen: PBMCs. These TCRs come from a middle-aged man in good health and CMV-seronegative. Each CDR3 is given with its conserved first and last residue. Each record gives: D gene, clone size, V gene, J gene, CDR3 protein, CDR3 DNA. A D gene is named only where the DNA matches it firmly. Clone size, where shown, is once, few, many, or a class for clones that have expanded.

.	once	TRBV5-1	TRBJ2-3	CASSPVRVLTDTQYF	TGCGCCAGCAGCCCGGTCAGGGTTTTGACAGATACGCAGTATTTT
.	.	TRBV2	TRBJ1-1	CASSEIQRGLAEAFF	TGTGCCAGCAGTGAAATTCAGCGGGGGCTCGCTGAAGCTTTCTTT
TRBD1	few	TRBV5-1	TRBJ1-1	CASSGDGQGLNTEAFF	TGCGCCAGCAGCGGAGACGGACAGGGGCTGAACACTGAAGCTTTCTTT
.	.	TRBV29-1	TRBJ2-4	CSVELWTTKNIQYF	TGCAGCGTTGAACTGTGGACTACCAAAAACATTCAGTACTTC
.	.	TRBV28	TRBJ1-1	CASGRDWDQSVEAFF	TGTGCCAGCGGGAGGGACTGGGACCAATCGGTTGAAGCTTTCTTT
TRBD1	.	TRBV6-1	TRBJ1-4	CASSGYRGGSTNEKLFF	TGTGCCAGCAGTGGATACAGGGGGGGCTCCACTAATGAAAAACTGTTTTTT
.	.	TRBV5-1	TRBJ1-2	CASSTPGTEKTRYTF	TGCGCCAGCAGCACCCCCGGCACAGAAAAAACGCGCTACACCTTC
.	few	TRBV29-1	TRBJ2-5	CSVERVETQYF	TGCAGCGTTGAAAGAGTAGAGACCCAGTACTTC
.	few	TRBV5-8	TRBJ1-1	CASSLAGTSTEAFF	TGTGCCAGCAGCTTGGCGGGGACTTCTACTGAAGCTTTCTTT
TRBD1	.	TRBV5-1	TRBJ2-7	CASNSGTGYEQYF	TGCGCCAGCAACTCTGGGACAGGGTACGAGCAGTACTTC
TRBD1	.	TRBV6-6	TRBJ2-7	CASSYYGTGRQGQYF	TGTGCCAGCAGTTACTATGGGACAGGGAGGCAAGGGCAGTACTTC
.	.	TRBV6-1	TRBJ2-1	CASSEELRGYNEQFF	TGTGCCAGCAGTGAAGAATTACGCGGCTACAATGAGCAGTTCTTC
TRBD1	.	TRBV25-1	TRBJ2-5	CASSVGQKQETQYF	TGTGCCAGCAGTGTGGGACAGAAACAAGAGACCCAGTACTTC
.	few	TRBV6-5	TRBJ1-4	CASSPLPGSKLFF	TGTGCCAGCAGTCCTCTCCCAGGTTCGAAACTGTTTTTT
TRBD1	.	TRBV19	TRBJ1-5	CASSSRGPSNQPQHF	TGTGCCAGTAGTTCCAGGGGGCCAAGCAATCAGCCCCAGCATTTT
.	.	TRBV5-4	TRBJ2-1	CASSSSQGHEQFF	TGTGCCAGCAGCTCCTCTCAGGGCCATGAGCAGTTCTTC
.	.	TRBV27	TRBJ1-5	CASSLVERQPQHF	TGTGCCAGCAGTTTAGTGGAGCGTCAGCCCCAGCATTTT
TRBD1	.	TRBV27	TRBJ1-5	CATKDSDRGPHQPQHF	TGTGCCACCAAGGACTCGGACAGGGGCCCTCATCAGCCCCAGCATTTT
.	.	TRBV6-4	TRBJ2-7	CASTPGHRRFYEQYF	TGTGCCAGCACCCCGGGACACCGGAGGTTCTACGAGCAGTACTTC
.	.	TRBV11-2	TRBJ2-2	CASSSASGLTGELFF	TGTGCCAGCAGCTCAGCCTCAGGGTTGACCGGGGAGCTGTTTTTT
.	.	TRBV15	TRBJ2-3	CATSRKTSPDTQYF	TGTGCCACCAGCAGAAAAACTAGTCCAGATACGCAGTATTTT
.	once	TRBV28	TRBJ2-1	CASSAAGSSYNEQFF	TGTGCCAGCAGTGCTGCGGGGAGCTCCTACAATGAGCAGTTCTTC
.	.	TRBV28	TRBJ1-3	CASSFAQGRPGNTIYF	TGTGCCAGCAGTTTCGCGCAGGGGCGACCTGGAAACACCATATATTTT
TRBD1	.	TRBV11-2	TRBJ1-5	CASSLGGQGARGNQPQHF	TGTGCCAGCAGCTTAGGGGGACAGGGGGCGAGAGGCAATCAGCCCCAGCATTTT
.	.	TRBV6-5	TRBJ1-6	CASSGGADNSPLHF	TGTGCCAGCAGCGGGGGGGCCGATAATTCACCCCTCCACTTT
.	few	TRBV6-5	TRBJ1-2	CASSIGQGSGYTF	TGTGCCAGCAGTATCGGCCAGGGTAGTGGCTACACCTTC
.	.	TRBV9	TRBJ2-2	CASSVAPSAGNGELFF	TGTGCCAGCAGCGTAGCCCCCTCGGCGGGGAACGGGGAGCTGTTTTTT
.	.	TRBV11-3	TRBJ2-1	CASSFGGAKNEQFF	TGTGCCAGCAGCTTTGGGGGGGCGAAGAATGAGCAGTTCTTC
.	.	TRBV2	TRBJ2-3	CASSRLVSNADTQYF	TGTGCCAGCAGCCGACTAGTCAGTAACGCAGATACGCAGTATTTT
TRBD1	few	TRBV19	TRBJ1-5	CASRVSLDRGRDQPQHF	TGTGCCAGTAGAGTCTCTTTGGACAGGGGCAGGGATCAGCCCCAGCATTTT
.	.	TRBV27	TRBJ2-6	CASSFRPPGQQMPSGANVLTF	TGTGCCAGCAGTTTTCGCCCGCCAGGGCAGCAGATGCCCTCTGGGGCCAACGTCCTGACTTTC
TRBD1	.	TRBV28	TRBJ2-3	CASSDPGQATNKYTDTQYF	TGTGCCAGCAGTGACCCGGGACAGGCCACCAATAAGTACACAGATACGCAGTATTTT
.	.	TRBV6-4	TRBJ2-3	CASSDQGQGDTQYF	TGTGCCAGCAGCGACCAGGGGCAGGGAGATACGCAGTATTTT
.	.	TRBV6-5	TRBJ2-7	CASSTERPSYEQYF	TGTGCCAGCTCCACGGAGCGGCCCTCCTACGAGCAGTACTTC
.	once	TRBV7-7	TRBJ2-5	CASSLAGIGTQYF	TGTGCCAGCAGCTTAGCCGGGATTGGGACCCAGTACTTC
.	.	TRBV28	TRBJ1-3	CASGPDLSGNTIYF	TGTGCCAGCGGGCCAGACCTCTCTGGAAACACCATATATTTT
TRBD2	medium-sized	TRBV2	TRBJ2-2	CASTGGARGTGELFF	TGTGCCAGCACCGGGGGGGCTCGAGGCACCGGGGAGCTGTTTTTT
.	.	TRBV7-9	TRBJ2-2	CASSLDAQSTGELFF	TGTGCCAGCAGCTTAGACGCACAATCAACCGGGGAGCTGTTTTTT
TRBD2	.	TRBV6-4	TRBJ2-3	CASSDGRGGRSDTQYF	TGTGCCAGCAGTGACGGGCGGGGGGGCCGGTCGGATACGCAGTATTTT
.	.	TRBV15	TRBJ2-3	CATSRDPTSTDTQYF	TGTGCCACCAGCAGAGATCCTACCAGCACAGATACGCAGTATTTT
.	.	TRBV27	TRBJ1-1	CASSLGLPYTEAFF	TGTGCCAGCAGTTTAGGGCTGCCCTACACTGAAGCTTTCTTT
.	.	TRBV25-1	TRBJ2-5	CASSARPTGRVQETQYF	TGTGCCAGCAGTGCCCGCCCAACAGGCAGAGTCCAAGAGACCCAGTACTTC
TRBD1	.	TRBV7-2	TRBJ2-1	CASSFPAIGDSSYNEQFF	TGTGCCAGCAGCTTCCCAGCCATCGGGGACAGCTCCTACAATGAGCAGTTCTTC
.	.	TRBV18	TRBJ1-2	CASSPQTGLSGYTF	TGTGCCAGCTCACCGCAAACAGGGCTGAGCGGCTACACCTTC
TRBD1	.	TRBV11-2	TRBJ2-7	CASRTPGGTYEQYF	TGTGCCAGCAGGACCCCAGGGGGAACCTACGAGCAGTACTTC
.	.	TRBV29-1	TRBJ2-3	CSVEAGAVTDTQYF	TGCAGCGTTGAGGCTGGGGCTGTCACAGATACGCAGTATTTT
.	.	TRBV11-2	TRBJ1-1	CASSPRQVWNTEAFF	TGTGCCAGCAGCCCCAGACAAGTTTGGAACACTGAAGCTTTCTTT
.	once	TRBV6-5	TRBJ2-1	CASSYSHLNEQFF	TGTGCCAGCAGTTACAGCCACTTAAATGAGCAGTTCTTC
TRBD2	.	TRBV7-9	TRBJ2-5	CASSLVASGETQYF	TGTGCCAGCAGCTTAGTAGCTAGCGGGGAGACCCAGTACTTC
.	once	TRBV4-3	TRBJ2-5	CASSQVRGTGQETQYF	TGCGCCAGCAGCCAAGTCCGGGGGACGGGGCAAGAGACCCAGTACTTC
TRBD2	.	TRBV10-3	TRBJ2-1	CAIKVAGGQNEQFF	TGTGCCATCAAGGTTGCGGGGGGGCAAAATGAGCAGTTCTTC
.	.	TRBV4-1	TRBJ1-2	CASSQSADINYGYTF	TGCGCCAGCAGCCAATCAGCTGACATTAACTATGGCTACACCTTC
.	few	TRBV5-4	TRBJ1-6	CASSFRGVDSPLHF	TGTGCCAGCAGCTTTAGAGGTGTAGATTCACCCCTCCACTTT
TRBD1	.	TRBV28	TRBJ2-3	CASSLAGTGGSDTQYF	TGTGCCAGCAGTTTGGCAGGGACAGGGGGATCGGATACGCAGTATTTT
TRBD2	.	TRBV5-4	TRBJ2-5	CASSSAAGGRHRETQYF	TGTGCCAGCAGCAGCGCGGCGGGGGGAAGGCACCGGGAGACCCAGTACTTC
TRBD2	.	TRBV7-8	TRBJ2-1	CASSLAIAGGLYNEQFF	TGTGCCAGCAGCTTAGCGATAGCGGGGGGGCTGTACAATGAGCAGTTCTTC
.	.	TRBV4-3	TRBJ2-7	CASSAAVFRYEQYF	TGCGCCAGCAGCGCGGCGGTTTTTCGCTACGAGCAGTACTTC
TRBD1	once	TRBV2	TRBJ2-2	CASSGDRGASGELFF	TGTGCCAGCAGTGGGGACAGGGGGGCGTCCGGGGAGCTGTTTTTT
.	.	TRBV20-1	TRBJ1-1	CSARDWGRAFF	TGCAGTGCTAGAGATTGGGGGCGCGCTTTCTTT
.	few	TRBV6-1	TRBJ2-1	CASREPGVDNEQFF	TGTGCCAGCAGGGAACCCGGGGTAGACAATGAGCAGTTCTTC